The rows below give T cell receptor beta chains drawn from one sample of a study of T cells after yellow fever vaccination. TCRdb ran MiXCR on the 5' RACE reads and lists one entry per CDR3 protein. The sample includes fewer than 500,000 distinct CDR3 sequences, approximately 18% of them seen just once. Source: PBMCs, taken before the yellow fever booster vaccination. These receptors were taken from a man aged 18 to 30 who received the YFV17D yellow fever vaccine. The CDR3 runs from the conserved cysteine through the conserved F or W. D genes are given only for firm matches. Clone size is not always given. Where it is, it says once, few, many or a class for expanded clones.

many	NA	TRBV11-2	TRBJ2-5	CASSSTLSAGETQYF	TGTGCCAGCAGCTCCACTCTCTCCGCGGGGGAGACCCAGTACTTC
few	NA	TRBV29-1	TRBJ1-2	CSVHRPTGYGYTF	TGCAGCGTTCACAGGCCGACAGGCTATGGCTACACCTTC
few	NA	TRBV2	TRBJ2-1	CARRGGYNEQFF	TGTGCCAGAAGAGGGGGTTACAATGAGCAGTTCTTC
many	NA	TRBV6-6	TRBJ1-3	CASSSSTGSSGNTIYF	TGTGCCAGCAGTTCGTCCACAGGGAGCTCTGGAAACACCATATATTTT
NA	NA	TRBV7-8	TRBJ1-2	CASSLGQGTNYGYTF	TGTGCCAGCAGCTTAGGGCAGGGGACTAACTATGGCTACACCTTC
few	TRBD2	TRBV20-1	TRBJ2-1	CSARKGLAGAYNEQFF	TGCAGTGCCAGAAAGGGACTAGCGGGGGCTTACAATGAGCAGTTCTTC
few	TRBD1	TRBV4-1	TRBJ2-2	CASSQPLQGLWELFF	TGCGCCAGCAGCCAACCGCTACAGGGGCTTTGGGAGCTGTTTTTT
NA	TRBD1	TRBV24-1	TRBJ2-1	CATSGQGAYEQFF	TGTGCCACCAGTGGACAGGGGGCGTATGAGCAGTTCTTC
NA	TRBD1	TRBV6-6	TRBJ1-2	CASSYWDRVGGYTF	TGTGCCAGCAGTTACTGGGACAGGGTCGGTGGCTACACCTTC
NA	TRBD2	TRBV13	TRBJ2-1	CASSSLTSGGAYNEHFF	TGTGCCAGCAGCTCCTTGACTAGCGGGGGGGCCTACAATGAGCATTTCTTC
few	NA	TRBV7-9	TRBJ2-1	CASSVSGSSFHEQFF	TGTGCCAGCAGCGTCTCAGGCTCCTCTTTCCATGAGCAGTTCTTC
NA	NA	TRBV9	TRBJ2-5	CASRRSGGAGETQYF	TGTGCCAGCAGGAGATCAGGGGGGGCGGGAGAGACCCAGTACTTC
NA	NA	TRBV11-2	TRBJ2-2	CASSLTGRYSTGELFF	TGTGCCAGCAGCTTAACAGGGCGATATAGCACCGGGGAGCTGTTTTTT
few	TRBD2	TRBV7-9	TRBJ2-5	CASSLGAGTSGVQTQYF	TGTGCCAGCAGCTTAGGCGCGGGGACTAGCGGAGTGCAGACCCAGTACTTC
NA	NA	TRBV20-1	TRBJ2-3	CSASGQGHTRTDTQYF	TGCAGTGCTAGTGGGCAGGGTCACACACGCACAGATACGCAGTATTTT